The source of this TCR beta chain is a study of blood T cell repertoires in COVID-19. The V segment lost 6 bases and the J segment 5 bases; nucleotides outside the gene matches: 3. This CDR3 is 12 amino acids long. Germline V lookup: CDR1 MNHEY, CDR2 SMNVEV (reference sequence). Authors' processing steps: Amplification with reference gene primers provided the estimates of nucleated cell counts. Sequencing used immunoSEQ multiplex PCR; TCRdb keeps in-frame clones, though not all of them. Clone size and V and J calls were adopted from that table, with D and trimming inferred from the DNA. This sample has about 55,000 clones, with 65% to 90% found just once.

The receptor's source is a man in his 70s with acute or convalescent COVID-19. The material sequenced was peripheral blood. This sequence joins TRBV27 and TRBJ1-1; 7 bases map to TRBD1. The CDR3 region is CASSRTGTEAFF. CDR3 nucleotides: TGTGCCAGCAGCCGGACAGGTACTGAAGCTTTCTTT.